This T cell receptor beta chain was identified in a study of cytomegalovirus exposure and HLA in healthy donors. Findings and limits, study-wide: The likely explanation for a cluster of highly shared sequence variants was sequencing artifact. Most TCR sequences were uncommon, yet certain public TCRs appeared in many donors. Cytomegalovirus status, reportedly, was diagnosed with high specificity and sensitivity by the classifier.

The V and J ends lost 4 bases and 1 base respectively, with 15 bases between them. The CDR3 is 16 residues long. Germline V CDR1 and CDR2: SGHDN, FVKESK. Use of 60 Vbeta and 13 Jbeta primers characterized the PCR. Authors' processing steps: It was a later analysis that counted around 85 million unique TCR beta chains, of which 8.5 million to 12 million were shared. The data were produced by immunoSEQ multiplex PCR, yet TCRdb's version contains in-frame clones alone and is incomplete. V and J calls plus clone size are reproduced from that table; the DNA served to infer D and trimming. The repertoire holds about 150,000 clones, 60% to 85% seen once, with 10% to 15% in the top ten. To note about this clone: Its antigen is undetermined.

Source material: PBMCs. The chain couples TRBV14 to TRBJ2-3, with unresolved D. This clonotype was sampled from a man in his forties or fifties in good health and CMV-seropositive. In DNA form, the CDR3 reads TGTGCCAGCAGCCCGGTTGCCCTGAAGCGCACAGATACGCAGTATTTT. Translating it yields CASSPVALKRTDTQYF.